These 10 T cell receptor beta chains were all obtained from the same sample, sequenced in a study of control samples from healthy donors and cancer patients. TCRdb's table, derived via immunoSEQ multiplex PCR, lists solely in-frame clones and lacks some. The table shows about 180,000 clones, with nearly 90% occurring only once. The sequenced material came from blood. These receptors were taken from a woman between 45 and 60 years old in good health.

The CDR3: CASSLTTPGSGELFF. In nucleotides, the CDR3 is TGTGCCAGCAGCTTAACTACTCCAGGGTCCGGGGAGCTGTTTTTT. This sequence joins TRBV7-3 and TRBJ2-2, with a tentative D call TRBD1 (5 bases). Trimming pared 0 bases from V and 6 bases from J, leaving 11 bases between. CDR3 length: 15 amino acids. Germline V gene sequence: CDR1 SGHTA, CDR2 FQGTGA.

This clone was seen a single time. The V call is TRBV7-3, the J call TRBJ1-1, with 7 bases matching TRBD1. J lost 5 bases, V lost 4 bases, and 4 bases had no gene match. Germline loops: CDR1 SGHTA, CDR2 FQGTGA. The CDR3 has 13 residues. The CDR3 protein is CASSSQGGTEAFF. In DNA form, the CDR3 reads TGTGCCAGCAGCTCCCAGGGGGGGACTGAAGCTTTCTTT.

V and J are TRBV6-4 and TRBJ2-1; D is possibly TRBD1 or TRBD2 (5 bases each). CDR1 is MRHNA and CDR2 is SNTAGT in the germline V gene. This CDR3 is built from 14 residues. V was clipped by 4 bases and J by 6 bases, with 13 bases between them. CDR3 amino acids: CASSAAGTSNEQFF. The CDR3 DNA follows: TGTGCCAGCAGTGCGGCAGGGACGTCCAATGAGCAGTTCTTC.

V and J are TRBV3-1 (or the pseudogene TRBV3-2) and TRBJ1-1; the D is unclear. Trimming removed 1 base from V and 1 base from J, with 4 bases in between. The CDR3 contains 13 residues. The V gene's germline CDR1 is LGHDT and CDR2 YNNKEL (reference sequence). As DNA, the CDR3 is TGTGCCAGCAGCCAAGGACGGAACACTGAAGCTTTCTTT. Residues: CASSQGRNTEAFF.

The gene calls are TRBV7-2 and TRBJ2-6; 8 bases agree with TRBD2. V gave up 5 bases and J gave up 2 bases; unmatched junction bases: 8. CDR3 length: 17 amino acids. Germline lookup yields CDR1 SGHTA and CDR2 FQGNSA. This CDR3 is CASSPREGITGANVLTF. CDR3 bases: TGTGCCAGCAGCCCCCGGGAGGGGATTACTGGGGCCAACGTCCTGACTTTC.

The gene calls are TRBV9 and TRBJ1-6; D call uncertain. Trimming removed 1 base from V and 7 bases from J, with 12 bases in between. The CDR3 totals 15 residues. Germline V gene data show CDR1 as SGDLS and CDR2 as YYNGEE. CDR3 region: CASSVFPGLNSPLHF. DNA for the CDR3: TGTGCCAGCAGCGTATTCCCAGGCCTCAATTCACCCCTCCACTTT.

The chain joins TRBV18 to TRBJ1-1; D remains ambiguous. The CDR3 sequence is 13 residues long. Germline V gives CDR1 KGHSH, CDR2 LQKENI. V was shortened by 3 bases and J by 7 bases, with 12 bases between the two germline ends. The CDR3 sequence is CASSPSSGFEAFF. For the CDR3, the DNA is TGTGCCAGCTCACCCTCTTCGGGGTTTGAAGCTTTCTTT.

The rearrangement uses TRBV6-2 or TRBV6-3 and TRBJ2-3; 9 bases line up with TRBD2. Germline trimming cut 2 bases from V and 7 bases from J; bases unmatched to any gene: 10. Germline V gene data show CDR1 as MNHEY and CDR2 as SVGEGT. CDR3 size: 16 residues. CDR3: CASSYKTSGRSNTQYF. The CDR3, as DNA: TGTGCCAGCAGTTACAAGACTAGCGGTCGATCAAATACGCAGTATTTT.

The V call is TRBV5-5, the J call TRBJ2-7; D could derive from TRBD1 or TRBD2 (6 bases each). The CDR3 extends over 13 amino acids. Germline CDR1 is SGHKS and CDR2 is YYEKEE (reference sequence). V lost 5 bases and J 1 base, leaving 10 bases between the germline ends. CDR3 sequence: CASSEGGSYEQYF. CDR3 in DNA: TGTGCCAGCAGTGAGGGGGGTTCCTACGAGCAGTACTTC.

This clone was found once. V usage is TRBV29-1 and J usage is TRBJ1-4, with D unresolved. The CDR3 consists of 12 residues. The germline V gene encodes CDR1 SQVTM and CDR2 ANQGSEA. V was pared by 5 bases and J by 3 bases, with 7 bases between. The CDR3 DNA sequence: TGCAGCGTTAATCTCGCTAATGAAAAACTGTTTTTT. Translated, it gives CSVNLANEKLFF.